The 20 T cell receptor beta chains reported below all come from one sample, sequenced in a study of T cell changes during pregnancy in multiple sclerosis. Method: immunoSEQ multiplex PCR; TCRdb's copy keeps in-frame clones and lacks some. The sample shows about 70,000 clones, about 94% of them seen only once. The sequencing used peripheral blood, collected in the third trimester of pregnancy. All receptors come from a female donor with multiple sclerosis, enrolled in a pregnancy study.

The count of this clone is one. V is TRBV9 and J is TRBJ2-1, with 13 bases fitting TRBD2. Germline V gives CDR1 SGDLS, CDR2 YYNGEE. This CDR3 has 18 residues. The V and J ends lost 3 bases and 7 bases, in that order; junction bases with no gene match: 13. For the CDR3, the DNA is TGTGCCAGCAGCGCACACCCAAGACTAGCGGGGGGCAGTAATGAGCAGTTCTTC. Translation: CASSAHPRLAGGSNEQFF.

This sequence joins TRBV30 and TRBJ1-3; D remains unclear. V gave up 4 bases and J gave up 5 bases, with 18 bases separating them. CDR1 is GTSNPN, CDR2 SVGIG, per germline (reference sequence). This CDR3 region has 15 residues. Written as DNA, the CDR3 is TGTGCCTGGACGGTAAATGAACTTTCTAGAAACACCATATATTTT. Amino acid sequence: CAWTVNELSRNTIYF.

The chain has TRBV6-1 and TRBJ1-1; 8 bases map to TRBD1. The CDR3 consists of 15 residues. Germline V CDR1 and CDR2: MNHNS, SASEGT. Trimming took 10 bases from V and 3 from J; bases not matched to a gene: 13. The CDR3 loop is CAISFGQGRDTEAFF. In DNA form, the CDR3 reads TGTGCCATCTCATTTGGACAGGGCAGGGACACTGAAGCTTTCTTT.

The chain uses TRBV9 and TRBJ2-2; tentative D call: TRBD2 (5 bases). Trimming stripped 1 base from V and 2 bases from J, with 9 bases between. This CDR3 has 15 amino acids. CDR1 and CDR2 from the germline V gene are SGDLS and YYNGEE. CDR3 loop: CASSVSAANTGELFF. CDR3 coding DNA: TGTGCCAGCAGCGTATCAGCGGCAAACACCGGGGAGCTGTTTTTT.

The chain couples TRBV6-5 to TRBJ1-2; D unresolved. CDR3 length: 14 residues. The germline V gene encodes CDR1 MNHEY and CDR2 SVGAGI. Trimming pared 10 bases from V and 7 bases from J, leaving 22 bases between. Here the CDR3 DNA reads TGTGCCACCCACCCTCCCACAGACCCGTCTGGCTACACCTTC. This gives the protein CATHPPTDPSGYTF.

This rearrangement joins TRBV15 to TRBJ1-1, with a possible D match to TRBD1 (5 bases). Per the germline V gene, CDR1 is LNHNV and CDR2 is YYDKDF (reference sequence). Trimming left V 2 bases short and J 5 bases short, with 9 bases between. The CDR3 loop spans 13 amino acids. The CDR3 nucleotides are TGTGCCACCAGCAGACAGGGAAATACTGAAGCTTTCTTT. Translated: CATSRQGNTEAFF.

V gene TRBV29-1 combines with J gene TRBJ2-5; 7 bases match TRBD1. The CDR3 loop spans 14 amino acids. The V gene end was trimmed by 4 bases and the J gene end by 4 bases; junction bases not matched to a gene: 9. Germline V CDR1 and CDR2: SQVTM, ANQGSEA. CDR3 sequence: CSVAKDRERETQYF. CDR3 sequence (DNA): TGCAGCGTTGCTAAAGACAGGGAACGAGAGACCCAGTACTTC.

The J gene is TRBJ2-1, the V gene TRBV9, with D possibly TRBD2 on 6 matching bases. Trimming took off 4 bases at V and 5 bases at J, with 13 bases between the two ends. Germline loops: CDR1 SGDLS, CDR2 YYNGEE. The CDR3 runs 14 residues. CDR3 protein: CASSSSGRHNEQFF. In DNA, the CDR3 is TGTGCCAGCAGCTCAAGCGGGCGCCACAATGAGCAGTTCTTC.

V and J are TRBV5-4 and TRBJ1-1; 7 nucleotides match TRBD1. This CDR3 contains 17 residues. Germline CDR1 SGHNT, CDR2 YYREEE (reference sequence). V gave up 3 bases and J gave up 1 base; unmatched junction bases: 12. CDR3 DNA: TGTGCCAGCAGCTCAATCCCGCCTAGGGGGCCGAACACTGAAGCTTTCTTT. Translation: CASSSIPPRGPNTEAFF. Looking up the rest from reference TRBV5-4 and TRBJ1-1 gives the full variable domain: ETGVTQSPTHLIKTRGQQVTLRCSSQSGHNTVSWYQQALGQGPQFIFQYYREEENGRGNFPPRFSGLQFPNYSSELNVNALELDDSALYLCASSSIPPRGPNTEAFFGQGTRLTVV.

J is TRBJ1-6 and V is TRBV2, with D tentatively TRBD1 (6 bases). CDR3 length: 16 residues. The V gene's germline CDR1 is SNHLY and CDR2 FYNNEI. V lost 7 bases to trimming and J lost 4 bases, with 17 bases between them. The CDR3 DNA sequence: TGTGCCAGCACCGGACAGCCCGAAGGATATAATTCACCCCTCCACTTT. Translated: CASTGQPEGYNSPLHF.

This clone was counted a single time. The chain recombines TRBV5-4 with TRBJ2-7, with a weak D call TRBD2 (5 bases). The CDR3 extends over 13 amino acids. Trimming pared 4 bases from V and 2 bases from J, leaving 10 bases between. Germline CDR1 and CDR2: SGHNT and YYREEE (reference sequence). This CDR3 reads CASSLAGTYEQYF. Written as DNA, the CDR3 is TGTGCCAGCAGCCTGGCCGGGACCTACGAGCAGTACTTC.

The chain links TRBV18 to TRBJ1-2; TRBD1 matches at 9 bases. In germline, CDR1 is KGHSH, CDR2 LQKENI. The CDR3 covers 15 residues. Trimming took 2 bases from V and 10 from J; bases not matched to a gene: 11. The CDR3 loop reads CASSPVEETGGSYTF. The CDR3 region has the DNA TGTGCCAGCTCACCAGTTGAAGAGACAGGGGGTTCCTACACCTTC.

The V call is TRBV6-1, the J call TRBJ2-7; weak D call: TRBD1 (6 bases). Trimming shortened V by 0 bases and J by 2 bases, and 8 bases separated the two germline ends. This CDR3 region has 14 residues. The germline V gene encodes CDR1 MNHNS and CDR2 SASEGT. DNA of the CDR3: TGTGCCAGCAGTGAAGCGGGGGCCCCCTACGAGCAGTACTTC. This translates into CASSEAGAPYEQYF.

This clone was detected only once. V is TRBV4-1 and J is TRBJ1-1; D perhaps matches TRBD1 (5 bases). Germline CDR1 is MGHRA and CDR2 is YSYEKL. Trimming cost V 1 base and J 2 bases, with 23 bases left between them. The CDR3 has 19 residues. The CDR3: CASSQGRGESSHINTEAFF. The CDR3 DNA reads as TGCGCCAGCAGCCAAGGGAGGGGAGAATCTTCCCATATCAACACTGAAGCTTTCTTT.

The chain links TRBV4-1 to TRBJ1-1, with a weak D call TRBD1 (5 bases). In germline, CDR1 is MGHRA, CDR2 YSYEKL. This CDR3 contains 15 residues. V was trimmed by 1 base and J by 3 bases, leaving 12 bases between them. CDR3 nucleotides: TGCGCCAGCAGCCAAGTTGACCGGGGGTACACTGAAGCTTTCTTT. Its protein product is CASSQVDRGYTEAFF.

The chain couples TRBV7-2 to TRBJ2-2, with 13 bases that match TRBD2. The length of the CDR3 is 17 residues. Germline CDR1 and CDR2: SGHTA and FQGNSA. V dropped 4 bases and J dropped 1; count of bases not matched to a gene: 3. CDR3 residues: CASSSRTSGGNTGELFF. CDR3 sequence (DNA): TGTGCCAGCAGCTCACGGACTAGCGGGGGGAACACCGGGGAGCTGTTTTTT.

The V and J genes are TRBV9 and TRBJ2-2; D may be TRBD2 (7 bases). The CDR3 totals 17 residues. Looked up from germline, CDR1 is SGDLS and CDR2 is YYNGEE. Trimming cost V 0 bases and J 3 bases, with 15 bases left between them. CDR3 sequence: CASSVAEGGDYTGELFF. The DNA for the CDR3 is TGTGCCAGCAGCGTAGCCGAGGGGGGGGATTACACCGGGGAGCTGTTTTTT.

The V and J genes are TRBV6-5 and TRBJ1-5, with 12 bases fitting TRBD1. The V gene end was trimmed by 4 bases and the J gene end by 9 bases; junction bases not matched to a gene: 7. CDR3 size: 15 residues. Looked up from germline, CDR1 is MNHEY and CDR2 is SVGAGI. The CDR3 DNA reads TGTGCCAGCAGTTCCGGGACAGGGGGCGCGAGGCCCCAGCATTTT. Encoded protein: CASSSGTGGARPQHF.

This clone was seen just once. The chain couples TRBV19 to TRBJ2-7, with D possibly being TRBD1 (5 bases). The CDR3 covers 13 residues. Germline CDR1 is LNHDA and CDR2 is SQIVND (reference sequence). V was clipped by 4 bases and J by 3 bases, with 10 bases between them. CDR3 loop: CASSTGYGYEQYF. CDR3 in DNA: TGTGCCAGTAGTACAGGGTACGGCTACGAGCAGTACTTC.

In its sample, this clone was seen once. The chain has TRBV5-1 and TRBJ2-3, with TRBD2 matching 13 bases. This CDR3 region has 15 residues. Trimming at V came to 9 bases and at J to 4 bases, leaving 8 bases not matched to a gene. Germline loops: CDR1 SGHRS, CDR2 YFSETQ. CDR3 amino acids: CATARLAGGPDTQYF. For the CDR3, the DNA is TGCGCCACCGCTAGACTAGCGGGGGGCCCAGATACGCAGTATTTT.